One TCR beta chain is described in this entry. What this receptor recognizes is not known. No base quality information exists; no much larger clone differs at one position. The collaborating institutions used their own protocols to collect whole blood in K2EDTA tubes. For TCRbeta analysis, collaborator samples were shipped as frozen whole blood, as isolated PBMCs, or as DNA extracted from either sample type. The CDR1 and CDR2 encoded by the germline V gene (reference sequence) are SEHNR and FQNEAQ. At the junction V is shortened by 5 bases and J by 0 bases; bases outside the gene matches: 8. The CDR3 spans 16 residues, from the cysteine through the phenylalanine. Here the CDR3 DNA is all that survives: 48 bases in frame from base 1. This specimen belongs to a study of blood T cell repertoires in COVID-19 (dated by TCRdb to the early 2020s). As for the study more broadly: The collaborator samples originated in the United States, Italy and Spain and spanned the acute and convalescent phases of COVID-19. Samples were obtained from the ongoing ImmuneRACE study (first 160 participants) and from approximately 1,200 subjects provided by 6 global collaborators. The material from the prospective study consisted of cDNA or gDNA derived from T cells, B-cell-depleted T cells, or PBMCs. A de-identified subject ID, COVID-19 status, age in years and sex were almost always included in the sample metadata. The repertoires were made available in a free public database intended to serve as a resource for research on the immune response to SARS-CoV-2. Where HLA class I and class II types were available, the types were taken from metadata supplied by the sample provider, not from assay-based typing. Deeply sampled blood TCRbeta repertoires from subjects exposed to, actively infected with, or recovered from COVID-19 were included in the dataset.

General findings and caveats noted by the study authors: How much clinical and demographic metadata was included differed by source and by participant, and the metadata was provided uncurated.

TCRbeta CDR3 regions were amplified from genomic DNA by means of the immunoSEQ Assay, a bias-controlled multiplex PCR. On the study's bioinformatics: Nucleated cell counts per sample were estimated from amplification of reference gene primers within the assay. To quantify the absolute abundance of each unique TCRbeta CDR3 rearrangement, sequence reads were collapsed and filtered. Productive Simpson clonality was computed per sample as the square root of Simpson's diversity index over productive rearrangements. TCRdb limited this immuneACCESS table to in-frame rearrangements with V and J called. A share of clones is missing; checked studies link under half to unresolved V genes, and the rest is unexplained. Clone size and the V and J calls come from that table; the DNA yielded D and trimming. This sample has about 84,000 clones in its table, and about 86% of those were observed once. The top ten clones comprise roughly two fifths of the sample.

The source is a man aged 80 or over with active or convalescent COVID-19. The sequence is built from TRBV7-9 and TRBJ2-5; 8 bases in the junction line up with TRBD1. Sequencing was carried out using peripheral blood. The bases read TGTGCCAGCAGCCTTTACGGACAGGGCTACCAAGAGACCCAGTACTTC. This sequence encodes CASSLYGQGYQETQYF.